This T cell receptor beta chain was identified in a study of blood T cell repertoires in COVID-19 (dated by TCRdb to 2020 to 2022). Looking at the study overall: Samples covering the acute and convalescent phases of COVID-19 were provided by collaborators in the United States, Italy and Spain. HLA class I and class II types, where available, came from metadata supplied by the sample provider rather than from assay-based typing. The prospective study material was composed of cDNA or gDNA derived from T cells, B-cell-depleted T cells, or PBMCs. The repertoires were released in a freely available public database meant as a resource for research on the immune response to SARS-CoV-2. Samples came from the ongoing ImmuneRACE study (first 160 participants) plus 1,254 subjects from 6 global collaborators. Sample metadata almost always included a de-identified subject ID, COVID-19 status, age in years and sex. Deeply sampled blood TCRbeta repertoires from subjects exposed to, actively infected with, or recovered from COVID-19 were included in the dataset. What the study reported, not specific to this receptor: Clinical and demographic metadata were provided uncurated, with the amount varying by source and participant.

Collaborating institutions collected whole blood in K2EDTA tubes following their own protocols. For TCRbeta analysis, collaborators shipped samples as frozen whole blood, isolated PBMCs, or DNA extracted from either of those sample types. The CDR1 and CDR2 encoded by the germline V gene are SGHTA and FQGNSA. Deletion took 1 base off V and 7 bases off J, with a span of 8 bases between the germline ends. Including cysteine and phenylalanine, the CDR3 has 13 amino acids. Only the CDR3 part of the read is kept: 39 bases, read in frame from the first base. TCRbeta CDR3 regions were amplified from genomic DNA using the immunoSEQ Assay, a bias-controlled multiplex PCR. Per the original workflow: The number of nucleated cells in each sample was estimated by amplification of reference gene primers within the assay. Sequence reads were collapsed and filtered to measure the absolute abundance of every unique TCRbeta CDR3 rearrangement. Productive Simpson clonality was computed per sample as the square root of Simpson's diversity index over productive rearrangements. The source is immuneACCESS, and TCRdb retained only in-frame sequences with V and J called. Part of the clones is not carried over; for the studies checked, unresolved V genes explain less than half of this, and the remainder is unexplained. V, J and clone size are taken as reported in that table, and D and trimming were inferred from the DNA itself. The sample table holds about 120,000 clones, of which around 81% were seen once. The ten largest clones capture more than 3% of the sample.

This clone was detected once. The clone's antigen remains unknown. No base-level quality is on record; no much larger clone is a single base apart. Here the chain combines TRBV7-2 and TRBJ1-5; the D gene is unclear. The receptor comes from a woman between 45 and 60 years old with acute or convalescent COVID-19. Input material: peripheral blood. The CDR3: CASSLGERQPQHF. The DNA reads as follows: TGTGCCAGCAGCTTAGGAGAGAGGCAGCCCCAGCATTTT. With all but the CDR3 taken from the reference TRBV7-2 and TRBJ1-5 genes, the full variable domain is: GAGVSQSPSNKVTEKGKDVELRCDPISGHTALYWYRQSLGQGLEFLIYFQGNSAPDKSGLPSDRFSAERTGGSVSTLTIQRTQQEDSAVYLCASSLGERQPQHFGDGTRLSIL.